The 8 T cell receptor beta chains below come from one sample, sequenced in a study of blood T cell repertoires in COVID-19 (dated by TCRdb to the early 2020s). Library method: the immunoSEQ multiplex PCR assay. In its TCRdb copy, this immuneACCESS table keeps in-frame sequences only and misses some clones. Where compared with another copy, unresolved V genes explain less than half of these, and the others have no known cause. This sample is represented by some 240,000 clones; approximately 85% of them were singletons. The ten largest clones represent 2.4% of the sample. What was sequenced was peripheral blood. These receptors originate from a woman in her 70s with COVID-19, enrolled during active disease.

V and J are TRBV6-6 and TRBJ2-7; 9 positions agree with TRBD1. Germline CDR1 is MNHNY and CDR2 is SVGAGI (reference sequence). The CDR3 spans 15 residues. V gave up 5 bases and J gave up 7 bases; unmatched junction bases: 12. This CDR3 is CASSPQGQGLGEQYF. Here the CDR3 DNA reads TGTGCCAGCAGTCCTCAGGGACAGGGATTGGGGGAGCAGTACTTC.

This chain connects TRBV9 to TRBJ1-5; D not resolved. CDR1 and CDR2 from the germline V gene are SGDLS and YYNGEE. The CDR3 loop spans 15 amino acids. Trimming removed 2 bases at V and 4 bases at J, with 13 bases between. The CDR3 DNA is TGTGCCAGCAGCGTTTCCGGGGAGATAAATCAGCCCCAGCATTTT. Protein product: CASSVSGEINQPQHF.

The V and J genes are TRBV7-2 and TRBJ2-7, with D tentatively TRBD2 (5 bases). Trimming removed 1 base at V and 1 base at J, with 14 bases between. This CDR3 region has 16 residues. The germline V gene encodes CDR1 SGHTA and CDR2 FQGNSA. In DNA, the CDR3 is TGTGCCAGCAGCTTAGTCGGGATGACCGATTCCTACGAGCAGTACTTC. The encoded protein is CASSLVGMTDSYEQYF.

This chain joins TRBV2 and TRBJ1-4, with unresolved D. The CDR3 consists of 11 residues. In germline, CDR1 is SNHLY, CDR2 FYNNEI. Trimming removed 5 bases at V and 8 bases at J, with 6 bases between. CDR3 protein: CASSSREKLFF. CDR3 coding DNA: TGTGCCAGCAGTTCCAGGGAAAAACTGTTTTTT. The entire variable domain, with the rest obtained from reference TRBV2 and TRBJ1-4, is as follows: EPEVTQTPSHQVTQMGQEVILRCVPISNHLYFYWYRQILGQKVEFLVSFYNNEISEKSEIFDDQFSVERPDGSNFTLKIRSTKLEDSAMYFCASSSREKLFFGSGTQLSVL.

The chain employs TRBV9 and TRBJ1-6; D is unresolved. V was pared by 4 bases and J by 13 bases, with 15 bases between. CDR1 is SGDLS, CDR2 YYNGEE, per germline. The CDR3 has 13 amino acids. As DNA, the CDR3 is TGTGCCAGCAGCCCGACTGAGGTAACTCCCCTCCACTTT. Translated: CASSPTEVTPLHF.

V usage is TRBV4-2 and J usage is TRBJ2-2; 7 bases match TRBD1. The V gene's germline CDR1 is LGHNA and CDR2 YNFKEQ. This CDR3 has 15 residues. V shed 1 base, J shed 7 bases, and the junction held 6 bases outside the gene matches. CDR3: CASSQVDRADGELFF. CDR3 in DNA: TGTGCCAGCAGCCAAGTTGACAGGGCGGACGGGGAGCTGTTTTTT.

The chain is built from TRBV15 and TRBJ2-1; 9 nucleotides line up with TRBD1. Germline CDR1 is LNHNV and CDR2 is YYDKDF (reference sequence). CDR3 size: 15 residues. The junction had 12 bases not matched to a gene; V was cut back by 8 bases and J by 7 bases. DNA of the CDR3: TGTGCCACCGGTCGGGGACAGGGTTTTACAAATGAGCAGTTCTTC. Protein product: CATGRGQGFTNEQFF. Combining the CDR3 with reference TRBV15 and TRBJ2-1 gives the whole variable domain DAMVIQNPRYQVTQFGKPVTLSCSQTLNHNVMYWYQQKSSQAPKLLFHYYDKDFNNEADTPDNFQSRRPNTSFCFLDIRSPGLGDTAMYLCATGRGQGFTNEQFFGPGTRLTVL.

The rearrangement links TRBV6-5 to TRBJ2-1, with D maybe TRBD2 (6 bases). The CDR3 sequence is 15 residues long. Trimming removed 0 bases from V and 9 bases from J, with 15 bases in between. Germline CDR1 is MNHEY and CDR2 is SVGAGI. The CDR3 here is CASSYSGRVGGEQFF. The CDR3 DNA is TGTGCCAGCAGTTACTCCGGCCGCGTCGGGGGTGAGCAGTTCTTC.